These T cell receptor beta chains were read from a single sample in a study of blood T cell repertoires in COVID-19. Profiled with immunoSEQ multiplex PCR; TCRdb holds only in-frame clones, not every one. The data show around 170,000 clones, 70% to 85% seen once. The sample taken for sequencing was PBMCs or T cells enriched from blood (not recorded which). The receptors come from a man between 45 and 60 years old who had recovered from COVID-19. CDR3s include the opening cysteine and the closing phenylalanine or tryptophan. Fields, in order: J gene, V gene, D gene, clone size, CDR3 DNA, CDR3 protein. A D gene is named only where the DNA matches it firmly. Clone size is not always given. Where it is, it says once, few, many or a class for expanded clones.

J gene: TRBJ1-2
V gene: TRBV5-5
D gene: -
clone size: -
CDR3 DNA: TGTGCCAGCAGCGGGGGCCTCCAGATCATCTATGGCTACACCTTC
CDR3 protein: CASSGGLQIIYGYTF

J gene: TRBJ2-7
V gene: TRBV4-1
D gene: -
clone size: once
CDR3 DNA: TGCGCCAGCAGCCAAGATGCAAGGGGGGGTAGGGAGCAGTACTTC
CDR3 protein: CASSQDARGGREQYF

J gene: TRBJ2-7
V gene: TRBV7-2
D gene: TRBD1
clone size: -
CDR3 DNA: TGTGCCAGCAGCTCCAGGGACAGGGACACCTACGAGCAGTACTTC
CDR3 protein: CASSSRDRDTYEQYF

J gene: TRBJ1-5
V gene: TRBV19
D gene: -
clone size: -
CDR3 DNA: TGTGCCAGTAGTATAGAGTGGCGGCCCAATCAGCCCCAGCATTTT
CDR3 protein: CASSIEWRPNQPQHF

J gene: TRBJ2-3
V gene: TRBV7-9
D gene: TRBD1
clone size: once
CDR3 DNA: TGTGCCAGCAGCTCACCCCAGGGGGCACAAACAGATACGCAGTATTTT
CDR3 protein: CASSSPQGAQTDTQYF

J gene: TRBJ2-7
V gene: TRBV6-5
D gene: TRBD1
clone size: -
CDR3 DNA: TGTGCCAGCAGGAGGGACAGTAGCTACGAGCAGTACTTC
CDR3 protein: CASRRDSSYEQYF

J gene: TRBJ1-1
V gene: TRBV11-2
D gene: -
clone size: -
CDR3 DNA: TGTGCCAGCAGCTACCAACAGGGATGGGGCACTGAAGCTTTCTTT
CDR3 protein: CASSYQQGWGTEAFF

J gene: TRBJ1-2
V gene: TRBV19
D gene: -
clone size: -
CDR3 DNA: TGTGCCAGTAGTACCAGGGTTAACTATGGCTACACCTTC
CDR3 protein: CASSTRVNYGYTF

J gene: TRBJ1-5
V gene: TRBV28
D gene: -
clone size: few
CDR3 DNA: TGTGCCTGCCACCAGGGTTCGCCCAATCAGCCCCAGCATTTT
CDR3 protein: CACHQGSPNQPQHF

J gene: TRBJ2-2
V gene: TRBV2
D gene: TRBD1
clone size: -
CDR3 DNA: TGTGCCAGCAGCACCCAGGGGGCGCGGGCCGGGGAGCTGTTTTTT
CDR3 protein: CASSTQGARAGELFF